Presented here are 8 T cell receptor beta chains from one specimen sequenced in a study of blood T cell repertoires in COVID-19. Here immunoSEQ multiplex PCR was the method, and the copy in TCRdb shows in-frame clones only, minus some. This table holds around 110,000 clones, approximately 82% found once. What was sequenced was peripheral blood. These receptors came from a man between 65 and 80 years old with active or convalescent COVID-19.

The chain combines TRBV28 with TRBJ1-2, with D perhaps matching TRBD1 (6 bases). This CDR3 has 14 amino acids. Per germline, CDR1 MDHEN and CDR2 SYDVKM. With 4 bases removed from V and 4 bases from J, the gap between germline ends came to 13 bases. In DNA, the CDR3 is TGTGCCAGCAGTTCGGGGGGGGCAGGCTATGGCTACACCTTC. Its translation: CASSSGGAGYGYTF.

The V and J genes are TRBV10-3 and TRBJ1-1, with 7 positions matching TRBD1. Germline trimming cut 4 bases from V and 1 base from J; bases unmatched to any gene: 9. Germline V gives CDR1 ENHRY, CDR2 SYGVKD. The CDR3 sequence is 16 residues long. The CDR3 spells CAISGKRTGENTEAFF. CDR3 sequence (DNA): TGTGCCATCAGTGGAAAGCGGACAGGAGAGAACACTGAAGCTTTCTTT.

The gene calls are TRBV19 and TRBJ1-1; a possible D gene is TRBD1 (5 bases). CDR1 LNHDA and CDR2 SQIVND come from the germline V gene (reference sequence). The CDR3 loop spans 15 amino acids. V lost 10 bases and J lost 1, with 19 bases in between. In DNA form, the CDR3 reads TGTGCCACAAGGACCGGGACTCTACCGAACACTGAAGCTTTCTTT. Its translation is CATRTGTLPNTEAFF.

Here the CDR3 DNA reads TGTGCCAGCAGCTTAGGGGTGGGACAGCTTTCCTACGAGCAGTACTTC. Amino acid sequence: CASSLGVGQLSYEQYF. V and J are TRBV7-2 and TRBJ2-7, with TRBD1 matching over 7 bases. The germline V gene encodes CDR1 SGHTA and CDR2 FQGNSA. The CDR3 sequence is 16 residues long. The V segment lost 1 base and the J segment 1 base; nucleotides outside the gene matches: 7.

The chain has TRBV27 and TRBJ2-1; 7 positions match TRBD2. From germline, CDR1 is MNHEY and CDR2 SMNVEV (reference sequence). V was clipped by 0 bases and J by 2 bases; unmatched bases: 7. The CDR3 covers 17 residues. The CDR3 sequence: CASSLSRREIPYNEQFF. For the CDR3, the DNA is TGTGCCAGCAGTTTATCCCGGCGGGAGATACCCTACAATGAGCAGTTCTTC.

The V gene is TRBV27, the J gene TRBJ1-2, with TRBD1 as a possible D gene (5 bases). The germline gives CDR1 MNHEY, CDR2 SMNVEV (reference sequence). CDR3 length: 15 amino acids. V gave up 5 bases and J gave up 4 bases, with 17 bases separating them. The CDR3 DNA is TGTGCCAGCAGTCTCGGCACCGGGGGGACCTATGGCTACACCTTC. It translates to CASSLGTGGTYGYTF.

The V call is TRBV11-3, the J call TRBJ2-7; a possible D gene is TRBD2 (5 bases). Germline V gene data show CDR1 as SGHNT and CDR2 as YENEEA. V lost 3 bases and J 8 bases, leaving 8 bases between the germline ends. The CDR3 consists of 11 residues. Here the CDR3 reads CASSFDYKQYF. CDR3 coding DNA: TGTGCCAGCAGCTTCGACTATAAGCAGTACTTC.

As regards this clone: Mismatch with germline at one junction end may stem from a read error. The chain uses TRBV7-2 and TRBJ2-7, with 11 bases fitting TRBD2. In germline, CDR1 is SGHTA, CDR2 FQGNSA. CDR3 size: 15 residues. The CDR3 DNA reads as TGTGCCAGCAGTTTAGCGGGGGGGATTTCCTACGAGCAGTACTTC. Translated: CASSLAGGISYEQYF. The full variable domain, rest sourced from reference TRBV7-2 and TRBJ2-7, is GAGVSQSPSNKVTEKGKDVELRCDPISGHTALYWYRQSLGQGLEFLIYFQGNSAPDKSGLPSDRFSAERTGGSVSTLTIQRTQQEDSAVYLCASSLAGGISYEQYFGPGTRLTVT.